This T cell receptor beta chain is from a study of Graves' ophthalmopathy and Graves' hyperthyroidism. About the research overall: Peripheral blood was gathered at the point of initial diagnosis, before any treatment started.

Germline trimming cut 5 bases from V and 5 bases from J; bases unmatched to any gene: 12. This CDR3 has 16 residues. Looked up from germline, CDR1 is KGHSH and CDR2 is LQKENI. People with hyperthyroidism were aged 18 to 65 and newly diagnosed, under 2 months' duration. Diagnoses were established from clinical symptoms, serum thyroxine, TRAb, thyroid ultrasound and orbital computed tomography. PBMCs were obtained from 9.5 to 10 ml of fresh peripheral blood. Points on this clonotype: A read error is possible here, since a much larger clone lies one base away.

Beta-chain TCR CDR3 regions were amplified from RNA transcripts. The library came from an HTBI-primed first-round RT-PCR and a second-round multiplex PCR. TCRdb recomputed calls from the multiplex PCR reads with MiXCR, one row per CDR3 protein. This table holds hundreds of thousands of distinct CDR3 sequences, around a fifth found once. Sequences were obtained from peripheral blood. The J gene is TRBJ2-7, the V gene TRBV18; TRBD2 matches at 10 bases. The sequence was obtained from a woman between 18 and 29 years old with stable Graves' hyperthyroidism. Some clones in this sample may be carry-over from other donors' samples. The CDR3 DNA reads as TGTGCCAGCTCATCAGGGTCTAGCGGGAGTTTCCACGAGCAGTACTTC. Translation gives CASSSGSSGSFHEQYF.